The T cell receptor (beta chain) described here comes from a study of cytomegalovirus exposure and HLA in healthy donors. Across the study: The 95 to 150 validation repertoires were produced on the same platform as the 720 or so repertoires of the first cohort. This was reported in a later analysis. General study findings and limits: CMV antigen specificity of a few CMV-associated chains was confirmed in vitro. One later analysis, an examination of the roughly 130 validation repertoires, found that first-cohort TCR clusters tended to co-occur in them. The classifier reportedly diagnosed cytomegalovirus status with high sensitivity and specificity.

The CDR3 has 16 residues. With 0 bases removed from V and 5 bases from J, the gap between germline ends came to 16 bases. From germline, CDR1 is LNHNV and CDR2 YYDKDF (reference sequence). Clones were read by immunoSEQ multiplex PCR, and TCRdb kept only the in-frame ones, dropping some. The data contain about 170,000 clones, roughly nine tenths of them singletons. On this clone itself: Its antigen is not known.

This receptor was taken from a man younger than 35 in good health and CMV-seropositive. Sequenced: PBMCs. The rearrangement links TRBV15 to TRBJ1-2; D remains unclear. The CDR3 DNA follows: TGTGCCACCAGCAGAGATTCTTTCCTCGGGATGTATGGCTACACCTTC. It encodes CATSRDSFLGMYGYTF.